Presented here are 27 T cell receptor beta chains from one specimen sequenced in a study of CD8 T cells in ankylosing spondylitis. TCRdb recomputed calls from the 5' RACE reads with MiXCR, one row per CDR3 protein. The profile shows tens of thousands of distinct CDR3 sequences, approximately 5.7% of them singletons. Material for sequencing was synovial fluid, either unsorted or a sorted T cell fraction (not recorded which). These receptors originate from a male donor with ankylosing spondylitis.

This clonotype appeared many times. The chain joins TRBV20-1 to TRBJ1-1, with a weak D call TRBD1 (6 bases). V was shortened by 6 bases and J by 5 bases, with 16 bases between the two germline ends. There are 13 residues in the CDR3. Looked up from germline, CDR1 is DFQATT and CDR2 is SNEGSKA (reference sequence). Written as DNA, the CDR3 is TGCAGTGCCCCGACGGGGGCAGGGACTGAAGCTTTCTTT. Translation gives CSAPTGAGTEAFF.

This clonotype came up a few times. J is TRBJ2-7 and V is TRBV20-1; D is ambiguous. The CDR3 loop spans 14 amino acids. CDR1 is DFQATT, CDR2 SNEGSKA, per germline (reference sequence). The V and J ends lost 0 bases and 2 bases respectively, with 11 bases between them. CDR3 region: CSARDTLVPYEQYF. The CDR3 nucleotides are TGCAGTGCTAGAGATACTCTTGTGCCCTACGAGCAGTACTTC.

A few counts support this clonotype. This chain connects TRBV5-1 to TRBJ2-1, with 8 positions matching TRBD2. Germline V CDR1 and CDR2: SGHRS, YFSETQ. The CDR3 is 15 amino acids. Trimming at V came to 4 bases and at J to 8 bases, leaving 11 bases not matched to a gene. CDR3 in DNA: TGCGCCAGCAGCGCTGGAGCGGGAGCCTCCCATGAGCAGTTCTTC. Amino acids: CASSAGAGASHEQFF.

This clonotype was detected ten times or more. The J gene is TRBJ2-7, the V gene TRBV20-1; 10 bases are a match to TRBD1. With V trimmed by 4 bases and J by 6 bases, 6 bases remained unmatched. The germline gives CDR1 DFQATT, CDR2 SNEGSKA (reference sequence). This CDR3 is 13 amino acids long. CDR3: CSAMGQGLSEQYF. The CDR3 DNA reads as TGCAGTGCTATGGGACAGGGGTTAAGCGAGCAGTACTTC.

This clonotype has more than one count but fewer than ten. The chain employs TRBV10-3 and TRBJ1-5; TRBD1 aligns across 7 bases. V lost 0 bases, J lost 1 base, and 3 bases stayed unmatched. This CDR3 has 16 amino acids. From germline, CDR1 is ENHRY and CDR2 SYGVKD. CDR3 nucleotides: TGTGCCATCAGTGAGTCCAAGGGACAGAGCAATCAGCCCCAGCATTTT. Translated: CAISESKGQSNQPQHF.

This clonotype was counted a few times. The chain employs TRBV7-2 and TRBJ2-1; tentatively, D is TRBD1 (6 bases). CDR3 length: 16 amino acids. V lost 4 bases and J 5 bases, leaving 18 bases between the germline ends. Germline CDR1 and CDR2: SGHTA and FQGNSA. CDR3 nucleotide sequence: TGTGCCAGCAGCTCCCACAGGGTGGAATCTAACAATGAGCAGTTCTTC. Encoded protein: CASSSHRVESNNEQFF.

This clonotype was observed many times. V gene TRBV11-2 combines with J gene TRBJ2-1; possible D gene TRBD2, 5 bases. This CDR3 comprises 15 residues. V was clipped by 0 bases and J by 7 bases, with 13 bases between them. CDR1 is SGHAT and CDR2 is FQNNGV in the germline V gene. The DNA for the CDR3 is TGTGCCAGCAGCTTAGACCCCGGACTTGTAAATGAGCAGTTCTTC. This gives the protein CASSLDPGLVNEQFF.

A few counts support this clonotype. The rearrangement links TRBV28 to TRBJ2-1, with a weak D call TRBD2 (6 bases). This CDR3 contains 16 residues. Trimming cost V 5 bases and J 5 bases, with 19 bases left between them. Germline CDR1 is MDHEN and CDR2 is SYDVKM. The CDR3 here is CASSGGGGVVNNEQFF. The CDR3 DNA follows: TGTGCCAGCAGTGGGGGAGGAGGGGTGGTGAACAATGAGCAGTTCTTC.

This clonotype was seen many times. CDR3: CATSDGTYGEQYF. The CDR3 nucleotides read TGTGCCACCAGTGATGGGACATACGGCGAGCAGTACTTC. The chain carries TRBV24-1 and TRBJ2-7; maybe TRBD1 (6 bases). The germline gives CDR1 KGHDR, CDR2 SFDVKD. Trimming removed 3 bases at V and 6 bases at J, with 11 bases between. The CDR3 runs 13 residues.

V and J are TRBV4-2 and TRBJ1-1; D ambiguous. Germline values: CDR1 LGHNA, CDR2 YNFKEQ. The length of the CDR3 is 13 residues. The V end lost 0 bases, the J end lost 8 bases, and 10 bases lay between the germline ends. The CDR3 sequence is CASSQDREREAFF. CDR3 DNA: TGTGCCAGCAGCCAAGATCGAGAACGGGAAGCTTTCTTT.

This clonotype has a handful of counts. V gene TRBV6-2 or TRBV6-3 combines with J gene TRBJ2-7; TRBD2 aligns across 7 bases. V lost 6 bases to trimming and J lost 0 bases; unmatched junction nucleotides: 5. The CDR3 length is 14 residues. Germline CDR1 and CDR2: MNHEY and SVGEGT. CDR3 sequence: CASRNERDSYEQYF. Here the CDR3 DNA reads TGTGCCAGCAGAAATGAGCGGGACTCCTACGAGCAGTACTTC.

This clonotype was counted between two and nine times. The V and J genes are TRBV20-1 and TRBJ1-1, with TRBD1 identical over 7 bases. The junction had 5 bases not matched to a gene; V was cut back by 1 base and J by 9 bases. Germline V lookup: CDR1 DFQATT, CDR2 SNEGSKA (reference sequence). The CDR3 covers 12 residues. CDR3 in amino acids: CSARVGDSKAFF. The CDR3 nucleotides read TGCAGTGCTAGAGTAGGGGACAGCAAAGCTTTCTTT.

This clonotype was observed a few times. J is TRBJ2-7 and V is TRBV20-1; D possibly uses TRBD1 or TRBD2 (5 bases each). V was clipped by 8 bases and J by 3 bases, with 17 bases between them. The CDR3 has 13 amino acids. Germline V gene data show CDR1 as DFQATT and CDR2 as SNEGSKA (reference sequence). CDR3 sequence: CSYGDLAGYEQYF. CDR3 nucleotide sequence: TGCAGTTATGGGGACCTGGCCGGCTACGAGCAGTACTTC.

This clonotype was detected only a few times. The chain employs TRBV9 and TRBJ2-1, with D maybe TRBD2 (7 bases). Trimming removed 1 base from V and 8 bases from J, with 13 bases in between. This CDR3 spans 14 amino acids. Per germline, CDR1 SGDLS and CDR2 YYNGEE. CDR3 amino acids: CASSVLIGGDEQFF. CDR3 coding DNA: TGTGCCAGCAGCGTACTAATAGGGGGGGATGAGCAGTTCTTC.

This clonotype was recorded many times. This chain joins TRBV12-3 or TRBV12-4 and TRBJ2-3, with TRBD2 matching over 11 bases. CDR3 length: 18 residues. Trimming took 6 bases from V and 1 from J; bases not matched to a gene: 12. CDR3 sequence: CASSRGTSGGYGTDTQYF. The CDR3 DNA sequence: TGTGCCAGCAGCCGGGGGACTAGCGGTGGGTACGGCACAGATACGCAGTATTTT.

This clonotype came up many times. The rearrangement uses TRBV29-1 and TRBJ1-3; D gene ambiguous. CDR3 length: 14 amino acids. Germline CDR1 is SQVTM and CDR2 is ANQGSEA. V was cut by 5 bases and J by 0 bases, with 11 bases left in between. CDR3 region: CSVLLSNSGNTIYF. As DNA, the CDR3 is TGCAGCGTTTTATTATCTAACTCTGGAAACACCATATATTTT.

V usage is TRBV5-1 and J usage is TRBJ2-3; no clear D gene. The CDR3 covers 14 residues. Trimming removed 7 bases at V and 5 bases at J, with 17 bases between. Germline loops: CDR1 SGHRS, CDR2 YFSETQ. The CDR3, as DNA: TGCGCCAGCCGAGACGTGCAGATTCTAGATACGCAGTATTTT. Its protein is CASRDVQILDTQYF.

This clonotype was observed many times. V gene TRBV10-3 combines with J gene TRBJ2-2; 8 bases agree with TRBD2. CDR3 length: 14 amino acids. V dropped 7 bases and J dropped 6; count of bases not matched to a gene: 7. The germline CDR1 and CDR2 sequences are ENHRY and SYGVKD. The CDR3 bases are TGTGCCATCAATCCGGGAGGGCCCTCCGGGGAGCTGTTTTTT. Protein product: CAINPGGPSGELFF.

The CDR3 DNA follows: TGTGCCAGCAGCTTATACAGGGGGAGGGGAGAGACCCAGTACTTC. It encodes CASSLYRGRGETQYF. This sequence joins TRBV7-3 and TRBJ2-5; TRBD1 might be the D (8 bases). V gave up 2 bases and J gave up 4 bases, with 14 bases separating them. This CDR3 has 15 residues. From germline, CDR1 is SGHTA and CDR2 FQGTGA.

At least ten counts were recorded for this clonotype. This chain's CDR3 is CASSLEGQQPQHF. The CDR3 bases are TGTGCCAGCAGTTTAGAGGGACAGCAGCCCCAGCATTTT. The chain links TRBV28 to TRBJ1-5; TRBD1 agrees at 7 bases. CDR1 is MDHEN and CDR2 is SYDVKM in the germline V gene. The CDR3 length is 13 residues. The V segment lost 2 bases and the J segment 7 bases; nucleotides outside the gene matches: 2.

In this sample, this clonotype turned up many times. The chain joins TRBV12-3 or TRBV12-4 to TRBJ1-4; D gene unclear. This CDR3 region has 13 residues. Between the trimmed V and J ends, which lost 0 bases and 7 bases, there was a span of 6 bases. This chain's CDR3 is CASSLAGIEKLFF. DNA of the CDR3: TGTGCCAGCAGTTTAGCAGGGATTGAAAAACTGTTTTTT.

The rearrangement joins TRBV29-1 to TRBJ1-2; D remains unclear. The CDR3 runs to 11 residues. Trimming stripped 5 bases from V and 3 bases from J, with 7 bases between. Germline V gene sequence: CDR1 SQVTM, CDR2 ANQGSEA. CDR3 region: CSVQKDYGYTF. The DNA for the CDR3 is TGCAGCGTTCAGAAAGACTATGGCTACACCTTC.

In this sample, this clonotype turned up many times. V gene TRBV5-6 combines with J gene TRBJ1-4, with TRBD1 as a possible D gene (5 bases). The CDR3 is made up of 14 amino acids. V was shortened by 2 bases and J by 8 bases, with 13 bases between the two germline ends. Germline CDR1 SGHDT, CDR2 YYEEEE. The CDR3 DNA reads TGTGCCAGCAGCTTTTTGCCACAGGACGAAAAACTGTTTTTT. It codes for CASSFLPQDEKLFF.

The chain has TRBV2 and TRBJ2-1; D is unresolved. The CDR3 contains 10 residues. CDR1 and CDR2 (germline): SNHLY, FYNNEI. V was clipped by 5 bases and J by 7 bases, with 3 bases between them. CDR3 region: CASSRNEQFF. In nucleotides, the CDR3 is TGTGCCAGCAGTCGAAATGAGCAGTTCTTC.

The gene calls are TRBV11-2 and TRBJ2-7, with TRBD2 matching over 14 bases. In germline, CDR1 is SGHAT, CDR2 FQNNGV. The length of the CDR3 is 17 residues. After removal of 3 bases from V and 4 bases from J, the junction contained 8 bases not matched to a gene. CDR3 sequence: CASSFGTSGSPGYEQYF. The DNA of the CDR3 is TGTGCCAGCAGCTTCGGGACTAGCGGGAGCCCCGGGTACGAGCAGTACTTC.

The V gene is TRBV30, the J gene TRBJ2-5; tentatively, D is TRBD2 (5 bases). V lost 4 bases and J lost 2, with 17 bases in between. The CDR3 is 15 amino acids. The germline V gene encodes CDR1 GTSNPN and CDR2 SVGIG (reference sequence). CDR3 residues: CAWTQKLGVQETQYF. DNA of the CDR3: TGTGCCTGGACCCAAAAACTAGGAGTTCAAGAGACCCAGTACTTC.

In its sample, this clonotype was seen many times. The chain links TRBV5-1 to TRBJ2-1; tentative D call: TRBD1 (5 bases). This CDR3 region has 14 residues. The V end lost 7 bases, the J end lost 4 bases, and 15 bases lay between the germline ends. Germline V gene sequence: CDR1 SGHRS, CDR2 YFSETQ. Here the CDR3 DNA reads TGCGCCAGCGCAGGGCTAGGAAGATACAATGAGCAGTTCTTC. This sequence encodes CASAGLGRYNEQFF.